This is a list of T cell receptor beta chains from one sample in a study of T-cell reconstitution after alpha-beta-depleted transplantation in children. TCRdb analysed the PCR reads with MiXCR anew, one entry per CDR3 protein. The data show around 440,000 distinct CDR3 sequences, roughly a tenth seen once. This material consisted of PBMCs, taken before TCRalphabeta/CD19-depleted stem cell transplant. The receptors shown here come from a child aged 2-9 years with inherited bone marrow failure, due to receive a stem cell transplant. The CDR3 runs from the conserved cysteine through the conserved F or W. The D gene is left open where the match is weak. Not all rows give a size; the values are once, few, many and, for expanded clones, a class.

length	V	size	J	D	CDR3	DNA
15	TRBV5-6	few	TRBJ2-5	TRBD2	CASSRLAVYQETQYF	TGTGCCAGCAGCCGACTAGCGGTGTACCAAGAGACCCAGTACTTC
19	TRBV19	few	TRBJ2-1	TRBD1	CASSIRTGTGFVAYNEQFF	TGTGCCAGTAGTATAAGAACCGGGACAGGGTTCGTCGCCTACAATGAGCAGTTCTTC
15	TRBV24-1	many	TRBJ2-1	NA	CATSDLGAQGNEQFF	TGTGCCACCAGTGATTTAGGGGCACAGGGCAATGAGCAGTTCTTC
14	TRBV6-2/TRBV6-3	many	TRBJ2-7	NA	CASSYAASSYEQYF	TGTGCCAGCAGTTACGCGGCTAGCTCCTACGAGCAGTACTTC
12	TRBV29-1	many	TRBJ2-3	NA	CSVASRGDTQYF	TGCAGCGTTGCTTCACGGGGGGATACGCAGTATTTT
15	TRBV7-7	NA	TRBJ1-5	TRBD1	CASSTRTGRNQPQHF	TGTGCCAGCAGCACTCGGACAGGGAGGAATCAGCCCCAGCATTTT
14	TRBV5-1	many	TRBJ2-1	TRBD2	CASSSGGSWDEQFF	TGCGCCAGCAGTTCCGGCGGGAGCTGGGATGAGCAGTTCTTC
14	TRBV20-1	many	TRBJ1-5	NA	CSGQQWNSNQPQHF	TGCAGTGGCCAACAGTGGAACAGCAATCAGCCCCAGCATTTT
14	TRBV12-3/TRBV12-4	NA	TRBJ1-3	NA	CASSPQDSGNTIYF	TGTGCCAGCAGCCCACAGGACTCTGGAAACACCATATATTTT
14	TRBV14	many	TRBJ2-3	NA	CASSQDGLEDTQYF	TGTGCCAGCAGCCAAGACGGGCTTGAGGATACGCAGTATTTT
14	TRBV5-1	many	TRBJ2-7	NA	CASSLGDSSYEQYF	TGCGCCAGCAGCTTGGGAGACAGTTCCTACGAGCAGTACTTC
13	TRBV19	few	TRBJ1-2	TRBD1	CASSWDSQDGYTF	TGTGCCAGTAGTTGGGACAGCCAGGATGGCTACACCTTC
19	TRBV20-1	NA	TRBJ1-6	NA	CSARDSLRGRPSYNSPLHF	TGCAGTGCTAGAGATTCTTTGCGAGGCCGACCCTCCTATAATTCACCCCTCCACTTT
15	TRBV4-3	many	TRBJ2-1	TRBD2	CASSQGLAHRPEQFF	TGCGCCAGCAGCCAAGGACTAGCCCACCGCCCTGAGCAGTTCTTC
18	TRBV4-3	many	TRBJ2-5	TRBD2	CASSQDRGLAGVGETQYF	TGCGCCAGCAGCCAAGATAGGGGACTAGCGGGAGTAGGAGAGACCCAGTACTTC
15	TRBV5-1	NA	TRBJ2-7	NA	CASSLAAGTPYEQYF	TGCGCCAGCAGCTTGGCCGCGGGAACGCCCTACGAGCAGTACTTC
16	TRBV9	many	TRBJ2-1	TRBD2	CASSVEGTSTYNEQFF	TGTGCCAGCAGCGTAGAAGGGACTAGCACCTACAATGAGCAGTTCTTC
16	TRBV6-5	few	TRBJ2-4	NA	CASSYQSPLAKNIQYF	TGTGCCAGCAGTTACCAATCCCCGTTAGCCAAAAACATTCAGTACTTC
12	TRBV29-1	many	TRBJ1-2	NA	CGVWGDSEGYTF	TGCGGGGTATGGGGGGACTCGGAAGGCTACACCTTC
11	TRBV5-1	many	TRBJ2-1	NA	CASSWHNEQFF	TGCGCCAGCAGCTGGCACAATGAGCAGTTCTTC
12	TRBV5-6	NA	TRBJ2-7	NA	CASSLKSGEQYF	TGTGCCAGCAGCTTGAAGTCAGGCGAGCAGTACTTC
15	TRBV2	many	TRBJ1-1	NA	CASSGVVLVNTEAFF	TGTGCCAGCAGTGGGGTGGTGTTAGTGAACACTGAAGCTTTCTTT
15	TRBV5-1	many	TRBJ2-7	NA	CASSLELGGSYEQYF	TGCGCCAGCAGCTTGGAGCTAGGTGGAAGCTACGAGCAGTACTTC
16	TRBV2	many	TRBJ2-7	TRBD2	CASRIAGGISSYEQYF	TGTGCCAGCAGAATAGCGGGAGGGATCAGCTCCTACGAGCAGTACTTC
17	TRBV5-1	many	TRBJ2-1	TRBD2	CARLGPQTSGAYNEQFF	TGCGCCAGACTGGGGCCCCAGACTAGCGGGGCCTACAATGAGCAGTTCTTC
13	TRBV5-6	many	TRBJ2-5	NA	CASSLWVSETQYF	TGTGCCAGCAGCTTGTGGGTATCGGAGACCCAGTACTTC
12	TRBV20-1	many	TRBJ2-7	NA	CSAGTDGYEQYF	TGCAGTGCCGGGACTGATGGATACGAGCAGTACTTC
14	TRBV6-5	many	TRBJ1-2	TRBD1	CASSRGQVIYGYTF	TGTGCCAGCAGTAGAGGACAGGTCATCTATGGCTACACCTTC
17	TRBV6-9	many	TRBJ1-1	NA	CASSYSARGWARAEAFF	TGTGCCAGCAGTTATTCCGCGAGGGGCTGGGCCCGCGCTGAAGCTTTCTTT
13	TRBV7-9	many	TRBJ1-2	NA	CASSSHQFYGYTF	TGTGCCAGCAGCTCCCACCAGTTCTATGGCTACACCTTC
16	TRBV9	NA	TRBJ2-1	NA	CASSVDPKTSYNEQFF	TGTGCCAGCAGCGTAGATCCCAAAACGTCCTACAATGAGCAGTTCTTC
12	TRBV29-1	many	TRBJ2-7	NA	CSVEMVGYEQYF	TGCAGCGTTGAGATGGTAGGCTACGAGCAGTACTTC
12	TRBV29-1	many	TRBJ2-2	NA	CSVPGPSGELFF	TGCAGCGTACCCGGACCGTCCGGGGAGCTGTTTTTT
18	TRBV5-5	many	TRBJ2-7	TRBD2	CASSLDDLLAGGPYEQYF	TGTGCCAGCAGCTTGGACGACTTGCTGGCGGGAGGGCCTTACGAGCAGTACTTC
13	TRBV7-8	many	TRBJ1-4	NA	CASSLALGEKLFF	TGTGCCAGCAGCTTAGCGCTAGGGGAAAAACTGTTTTTT
15	TRBV20-1	many	TRBJ2-1	TRBD2	CSAERASGSPNEQFF	TGCAGTGCCGAACGGGCTAGCGGGAGCCCCAATGAGCAGTTCTTC
14	TRBV20-1	few	TRBJ2-7	TRBD1	CSAAPGTGVYEQYF	TGCAGTGCCGCCCCCGGGACAGGTGTTTACGAGCAGTACTTC
14	TRBV7-2	few	TRBJ2-7	NA	CASSLDWGYYEQYF	TGTGCCAGCAGCTTAGACTGGGGCTATTACGAGCAGTACTTC
15	TRBV5-1	many	TRBJ2-7	NA	CASSLVRGARYEQYF	TGCGCCAGCAGCTTGGTTCGTGGGGCGCGGTACGAGCAGTACTTC
14	TRBV7-2	NA	TRBJ2-7	TRBD1	CASSFRTGVYEQYF	TGTGCCAGCAGCTTCCGGACAGGGGTCTACGAGCAGTACTTC
15	TRBV6-5	NA	TRBJ2-7	NA	CASSATDGARSEQYF	TGTGCCAGCAGTGCCACCGATGGGGCGAGGTCCGAGCAGTACTTC
12	TRBV12-3/TRBV12-4	many	TRBJ2-1	NA	CASATGPFEQFF	TGTGCCAGCGCAACAGGGCCGTTCGAGCAGTTCTTC
14	TRBV11-2	few	TRBJ2-1	NA	CASRFGGGGYEQFF	TGTGCCAGCCGCTTTGGGGGCGGAGGGTATGAGCAGTTCTTC
13	TRBV5-1	many	TRBJ2-1	NA	CASSQTVYNEQFF	TGCGCCAGCAGCCAGACAGTCTACAATGAGCAGTTCTTC
14	TRBV30	many	TRBJ2-7	TRBD1	CAWRDRGSSYEQYF	TGTGCCTGGAGGGACAGGGGTTCCTCCTACGAGCAGTACTTC
16	TRBV4-1	NA	TRBJ2-3	TRBD2	CASSRPRGGSTDTQYF	TGCGCCAGCAGCCGTCCGCGGGGAGGGAGCACAGATACGCAGTATTTT
15	TRBV27	many	TRBJ2-5	NA	CASSLSRGNLETQYF	TGTGCCAGCAGTTTATCGAGGGGGAATCTGGAGACCCAGTACTTC
15	TRBV14	many	TRBJ2-7	TRBD2	CASSPPSGNSYEQYF	TGTGCCAGCAGCCCCCCGAGCGGGAACTCCTACGAGCAGTACTTC